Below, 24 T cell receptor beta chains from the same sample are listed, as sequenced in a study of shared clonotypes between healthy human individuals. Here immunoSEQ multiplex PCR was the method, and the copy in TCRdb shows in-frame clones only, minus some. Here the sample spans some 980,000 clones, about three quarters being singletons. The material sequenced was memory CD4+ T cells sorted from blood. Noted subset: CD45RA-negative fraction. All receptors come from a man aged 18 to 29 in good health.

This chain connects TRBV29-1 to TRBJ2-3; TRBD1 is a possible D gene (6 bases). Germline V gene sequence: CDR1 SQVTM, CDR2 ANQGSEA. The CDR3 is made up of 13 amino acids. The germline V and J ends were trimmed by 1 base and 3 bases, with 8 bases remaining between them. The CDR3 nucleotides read TGCAGCGTTGAAGTGCAGGGGACAGATACGCAGTATTTT. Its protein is CSVEVQGTDTQYF.

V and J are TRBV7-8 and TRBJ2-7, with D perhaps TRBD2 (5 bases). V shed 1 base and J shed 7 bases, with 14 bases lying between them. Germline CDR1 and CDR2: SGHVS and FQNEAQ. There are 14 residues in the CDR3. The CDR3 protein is CASSLGRETGEQYF. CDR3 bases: TGTGCCAGCAGCTTAGGTAGGGAGACGGGGGAGCAGTACTTC.

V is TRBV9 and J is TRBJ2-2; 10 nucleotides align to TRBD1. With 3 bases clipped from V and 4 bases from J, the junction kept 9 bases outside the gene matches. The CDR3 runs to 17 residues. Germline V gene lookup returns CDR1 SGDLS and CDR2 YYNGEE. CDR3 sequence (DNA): TGTGCCAGCAGCGCAGTCCTCTGGACAGGGGGCACCGGGGAGCTGTTTTTT. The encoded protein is CASSAVLWTGGTGELFF. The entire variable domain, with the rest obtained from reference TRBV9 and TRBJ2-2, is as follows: DSGVTQTPKHLITATGQRVTLRCSPRSGDLSVYWYQQSLDQGLQFLIQYYNGEERAKGNILERFSAQQFPDLHSELNLSSLELGDSALYFCASSAVLWTGGTGELFFGEGSRLTVL.

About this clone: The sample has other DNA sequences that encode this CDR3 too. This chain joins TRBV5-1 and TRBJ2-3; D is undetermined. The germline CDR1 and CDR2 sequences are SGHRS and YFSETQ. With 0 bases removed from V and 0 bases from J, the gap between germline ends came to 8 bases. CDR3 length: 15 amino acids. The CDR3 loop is CASSLGGASTDTQYF. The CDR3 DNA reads TGCGCCAGCAGCTTGGGGGGTGCTAGCACAGATACGCAGTATTTT.

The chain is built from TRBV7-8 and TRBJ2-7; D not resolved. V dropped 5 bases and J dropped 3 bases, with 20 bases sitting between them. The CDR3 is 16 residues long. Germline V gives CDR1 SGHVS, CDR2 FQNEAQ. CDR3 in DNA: TGTGCCAGCAGCCCAAGCTCGATCTCTAAGATCTACGAGCAGTACTTC. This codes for CASSPSSISKIYEQYF.

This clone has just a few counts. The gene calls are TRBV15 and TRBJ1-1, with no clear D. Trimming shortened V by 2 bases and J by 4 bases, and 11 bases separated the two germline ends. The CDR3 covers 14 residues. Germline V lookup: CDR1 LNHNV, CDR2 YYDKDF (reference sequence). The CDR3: CATSRPGMGTEAFF. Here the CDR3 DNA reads TGTGCCACCAGCAGACCGGGGATGGGCACTGAAGCTTTCTTT.

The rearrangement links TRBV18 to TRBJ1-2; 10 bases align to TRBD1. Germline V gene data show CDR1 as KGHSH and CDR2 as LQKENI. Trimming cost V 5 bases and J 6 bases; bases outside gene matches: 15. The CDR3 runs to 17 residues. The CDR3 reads CASSARGGDRGIHGYTF. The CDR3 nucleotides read TGTGCCAGCTCAGCCCGGGGCGGGGACAGGGGAATCCATGGCTACACCTTC. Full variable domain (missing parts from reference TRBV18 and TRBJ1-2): NAGVMQNPRHLVRRRGQEARLRCSPMKGHSHVYWYRQLPEEGLKFMVYLQKENIIDESGMPKERFSAEFPKEGPSILRIQQVVRGDSAAYFCASSARGGDRGIHGYTFGSGTRLTVV.

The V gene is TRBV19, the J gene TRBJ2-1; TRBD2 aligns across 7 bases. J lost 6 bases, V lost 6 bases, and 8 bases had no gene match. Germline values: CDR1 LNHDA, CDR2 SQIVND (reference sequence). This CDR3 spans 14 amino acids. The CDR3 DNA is TGTGCCAGTAGCGGGGGGAATAGCCGCAATGAGCAGTTCTTC. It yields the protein CASSGGNSRNEQFF.

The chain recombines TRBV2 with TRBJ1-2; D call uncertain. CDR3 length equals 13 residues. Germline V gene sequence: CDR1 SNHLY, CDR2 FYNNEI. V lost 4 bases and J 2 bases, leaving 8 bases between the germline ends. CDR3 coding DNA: TGTGCCAGCAGTGTCTTTGTAAACTATGGCTACACCTTC. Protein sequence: CASSVFVNYGYTF. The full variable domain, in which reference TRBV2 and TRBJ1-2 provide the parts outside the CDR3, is EPEVTQTPSHQVTQMGQEVILRCVPISNHLYFYWYRQILGQKVEFLVSFYNNEISEKSEIFDDQFSVERPDGSNFTLKIRSTKLEDSAMYFCASSVFVNYGYTFGSGTRLTVV.

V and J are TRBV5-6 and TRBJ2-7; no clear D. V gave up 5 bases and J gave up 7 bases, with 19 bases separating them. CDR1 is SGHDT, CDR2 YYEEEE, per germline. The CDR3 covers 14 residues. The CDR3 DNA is TGTGCCAGCAGACTGCTGGCCATGGGATTGGAGCAGTACTTC. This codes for CASRLLAMGLEQYF.

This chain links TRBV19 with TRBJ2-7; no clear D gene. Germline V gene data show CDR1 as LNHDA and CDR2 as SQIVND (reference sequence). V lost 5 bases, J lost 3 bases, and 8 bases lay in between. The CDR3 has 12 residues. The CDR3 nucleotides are TGTGCCAGTAGTCTAATGAGCTACGAGCAGTACTTC. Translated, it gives CASSLMSYEQYF.

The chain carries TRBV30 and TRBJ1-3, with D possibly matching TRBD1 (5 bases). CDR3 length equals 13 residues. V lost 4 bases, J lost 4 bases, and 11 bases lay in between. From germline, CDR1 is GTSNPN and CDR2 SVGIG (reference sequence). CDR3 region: CAWKLRDGNTIYF. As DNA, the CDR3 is TGTGCCTGGAAACTGAGGGACGGAAACACCATATATTTT.

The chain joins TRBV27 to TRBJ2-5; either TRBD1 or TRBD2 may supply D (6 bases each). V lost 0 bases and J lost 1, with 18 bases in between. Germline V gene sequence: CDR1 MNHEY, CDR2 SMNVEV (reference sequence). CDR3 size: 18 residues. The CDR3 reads CASSLSYTGRSGQETQYF. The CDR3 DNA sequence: TGTGCCAGCAGTTTATCGTACACAGGGAGGTCGGGCCAAGAGACCCAGTACTTC.

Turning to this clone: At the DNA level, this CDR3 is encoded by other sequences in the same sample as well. The CDR3 reads CASSPGQGGQPQHF. In nucleotides, the CDR3 is TGTGCCAGCAGCCCGGGACAGGGGGGTCAGCCCCAGCATTTT. The J gene is TRBJ1-5, the V gene TRBV9; 11 positions agree with TRBD1. V was pared by 4 bases and J by 6 bases, with 3 bases of the junction left unmatched. This CDR3 is 14 amino acids long. Per germline, CDR1 SGDLS and CDR2 YYNGEE.

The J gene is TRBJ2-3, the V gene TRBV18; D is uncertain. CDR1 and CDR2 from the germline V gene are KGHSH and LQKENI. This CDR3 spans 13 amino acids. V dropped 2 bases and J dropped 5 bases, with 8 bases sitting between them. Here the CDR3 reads CASSPINGDTQYF. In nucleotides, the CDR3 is TGTGCCAGCTCACCAATTAATGGAGATACGCAGTATTTT.

The CDR3 region has the DNA TGTGCCAGCAGTAATTTGGGCGGGGCAGATACGCAGTATTTT. This gives the protein CASSNLGGADTQYF. The chain recombines TRBV25-1 with TRBJ2-3; D may be TRBD2 (6 bases). The CDR3 sequence is 14 residues long. V was clipped by 5 bases and J by 4 bases, with 13 bases between them. CDR1 MGHDK and CDR2 SYGVNS come from the germline V gene.

The CDR3 nucleotides read TGTGCCAGCAGTGGGGGCCGTTCTCAAGAGACCCAGTACTTC. It yields the protein CASSGGRSQETQYF. This rearrangement joins TRBV2 to TRBJ2-5; the D gene is possibly TRBD1 (5 bases). The length of the CDR3 is 14 residues. V shed 4 bases and J shed 2 bases, with 11 bases lying between them. Germline assignment: CDR1 SNHLY and CDR2 FYNNEI. Using reference TRBV2 and TRBJ2-5 for the parts outside the CDR3, the full variable domain is EPEVTQTPSHQVTQMGQEVILRCVPISNHLYFYWYRQILGQKVEFLVSFYNNEISEKSEIFDDQFSVERPDGSNFTLKIRSTKLEDSAMYFCASSGGRSQETQYFGPGTRLLVL.

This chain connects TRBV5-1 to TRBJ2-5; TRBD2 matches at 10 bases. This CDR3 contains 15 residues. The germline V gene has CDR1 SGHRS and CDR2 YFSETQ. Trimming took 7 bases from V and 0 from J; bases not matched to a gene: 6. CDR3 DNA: TGCGCCAGCTCCTTAGCGGGGGGCCACCAAGAGACCCAGTACTTC. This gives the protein CASSLAGGHQETQYF.

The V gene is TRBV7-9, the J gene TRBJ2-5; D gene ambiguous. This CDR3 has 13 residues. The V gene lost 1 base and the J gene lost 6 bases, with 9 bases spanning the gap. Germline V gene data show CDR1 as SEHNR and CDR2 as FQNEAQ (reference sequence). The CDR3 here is CASSLVQTKTQYF. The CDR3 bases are TGTGCCAGCAGCTTAGTGCAAACGAAGACCCAGTACTTC.

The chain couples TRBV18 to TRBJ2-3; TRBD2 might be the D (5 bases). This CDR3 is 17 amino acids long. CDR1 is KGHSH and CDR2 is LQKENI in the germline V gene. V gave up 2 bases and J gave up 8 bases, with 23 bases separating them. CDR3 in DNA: TGTGCCAGCTCACCAGAGGATTTCGGAGCGGCCGAAGGTACGCAGTATTTT. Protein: CASSPEDFGAAEGTQYF.

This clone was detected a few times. CDR3 protein: CASSIEGITYNEQFF. CDR3 sequence (DNA): TGTGCCAGTAGTATCGAGGGAATTACCTACAATGAGCAGTTCTTC. The chain uses TRBV19 and TRBJ2-1; possible D gene TRBD2, 5 bases. Germline V lookup: CDR1 LNHDA, CDR2 SQIVND (reference sequence). Trimming took 3 bases from V and 2 from J, leaving 11 bases between them. CDR3 length: 15 residues.

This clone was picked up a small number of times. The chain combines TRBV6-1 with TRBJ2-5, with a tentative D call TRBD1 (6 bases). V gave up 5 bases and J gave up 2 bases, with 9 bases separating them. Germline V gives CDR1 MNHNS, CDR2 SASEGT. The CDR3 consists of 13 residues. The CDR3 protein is CASSWGLQETQYF. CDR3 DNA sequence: TGTGCCAGCAGTTGGGGGCTACAAGAGACCCAGTACTTC.

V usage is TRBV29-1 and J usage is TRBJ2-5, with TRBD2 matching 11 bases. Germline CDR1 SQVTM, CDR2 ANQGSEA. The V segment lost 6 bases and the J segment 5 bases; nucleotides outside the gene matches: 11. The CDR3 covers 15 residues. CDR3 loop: CSVALSGGARETQYF. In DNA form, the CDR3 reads TGCAGCGTGGCCCTTAGCGGGGGGGCCCGGGAGACCCAGTACTTC.

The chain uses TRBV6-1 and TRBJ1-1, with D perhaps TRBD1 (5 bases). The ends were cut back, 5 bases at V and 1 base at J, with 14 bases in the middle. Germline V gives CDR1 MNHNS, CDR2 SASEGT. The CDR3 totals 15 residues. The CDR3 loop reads CASSRLFTGNTEAFF. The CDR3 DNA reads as TGTGCCAGCAGTCGCTTATTCACAGGGAACACTGAAGCTTTCTTT.